The T cell receptor (beta chain) under discussion was sequenced for a study of shared clonotypes between healthy human individuals. The overall study: A donor's plate count was three for CD4 naive and three for CD4 memory; CD8 naive had two and CD8 memory one.

A split of CD4+ cells into CD45RA+ naive and CD45RA-negative memory subsets was performed. Trimming left V 5 bases short and J 3 bases short, with 23 bases between. This CDR3 has 17 residues. Germline V gene data show CDR1 as SGHRS and CDR2 as YFSETQ. Libraries were prepared by immunoSEQ multiplex PCR; TCRdb keeps only in-frame clonotypes and omits some of them. The sample holds more than 850,000 clones, approximately 80% seen once. Comments on this clone: Antigen: not known.

Study-wide points: Non-shared clonotypes were found to have lower generation probabilities than the clonotypes that were shared by all four of the sorted-subset donors. Rarefaction exposed incomplete sorted-subset sequencing despite large depth.

The receptor's source is a man between 18 and 29 years old in good health. Some clones in this sample may be carry-over from other donors' samples. The sequenced material came from memory CD4+ T cells from PBMCs. Stated subset: CD45RA-negative fraction. The V gene is TRBV5-1, the J gene TRBJ1-2; D is undetermined. Written as DNA, the CDR3 is TGCGCCAGCAGGACGGAGGGTCTCGGGTCGGGCTACTATGGCTACACCTTC. Translated: CASRTEGLGSGYYGYTF.